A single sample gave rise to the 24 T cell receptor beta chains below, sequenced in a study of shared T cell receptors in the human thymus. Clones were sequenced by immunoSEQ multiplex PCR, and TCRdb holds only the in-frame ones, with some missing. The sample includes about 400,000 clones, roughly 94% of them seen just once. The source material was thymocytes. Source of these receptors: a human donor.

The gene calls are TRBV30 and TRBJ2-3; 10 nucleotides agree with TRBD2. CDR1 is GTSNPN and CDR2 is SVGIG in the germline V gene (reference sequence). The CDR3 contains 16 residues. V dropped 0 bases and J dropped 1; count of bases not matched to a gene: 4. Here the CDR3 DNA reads TGTGCCTGGAGTGTACTCGGGACTAGCGGCACAGATACGCAGTATTTT. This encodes CAWSVLGTSGTDTQYF.

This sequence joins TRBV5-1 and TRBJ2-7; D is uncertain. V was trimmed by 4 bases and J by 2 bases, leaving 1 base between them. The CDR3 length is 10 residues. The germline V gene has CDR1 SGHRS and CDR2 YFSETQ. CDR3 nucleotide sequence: TGCGCCAGCAGCCCCTACGAGCAGTACTTC. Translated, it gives CASSPYEQYF.

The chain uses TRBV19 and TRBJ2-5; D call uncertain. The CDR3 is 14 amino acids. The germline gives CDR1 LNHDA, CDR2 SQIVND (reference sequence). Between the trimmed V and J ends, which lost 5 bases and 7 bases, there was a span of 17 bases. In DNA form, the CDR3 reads TGTGCCAGTAGTTCTCGAGGCCCAATTGGGACCCAGTACTTC. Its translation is CASSSRGPIGTQYF.

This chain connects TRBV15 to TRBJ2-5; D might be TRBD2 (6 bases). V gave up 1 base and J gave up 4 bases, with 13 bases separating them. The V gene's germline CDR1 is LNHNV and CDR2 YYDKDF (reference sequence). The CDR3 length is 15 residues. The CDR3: CATSRVRGTPETQYF. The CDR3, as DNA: TGTGCCACCAGCAGAGTGCGGGGCACCCCAGAGACCCAGTACTTC.

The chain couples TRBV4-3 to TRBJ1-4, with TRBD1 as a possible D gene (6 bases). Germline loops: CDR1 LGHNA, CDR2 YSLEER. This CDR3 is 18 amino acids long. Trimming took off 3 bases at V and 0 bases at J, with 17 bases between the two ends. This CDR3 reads CASSHVARGFTTNEKLFF. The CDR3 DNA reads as TGCGCCAGCAGCCATGTGGCCAGGGGCTTCACAACTAATGAAAAACTGTTTTTT.

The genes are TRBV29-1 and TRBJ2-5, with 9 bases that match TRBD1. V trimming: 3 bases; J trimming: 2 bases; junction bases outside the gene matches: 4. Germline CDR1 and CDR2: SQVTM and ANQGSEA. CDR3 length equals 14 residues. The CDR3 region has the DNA TGCAGCGTTGAGGGGACAGGGTTGCAAGAGACCCAGTACTTC. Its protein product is CSVEGTGLQETQYF. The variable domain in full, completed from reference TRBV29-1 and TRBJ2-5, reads SAVISQKPSRDICQRGTSLTIQCQVDSQVTMMFWYRQQPGQSLTLIATANQGSEATYESGFVIDKFPISRPNLTFSTLTVSNMSPEDSSIYLCSVEGTGLQETQYFGPGTRLLVL.

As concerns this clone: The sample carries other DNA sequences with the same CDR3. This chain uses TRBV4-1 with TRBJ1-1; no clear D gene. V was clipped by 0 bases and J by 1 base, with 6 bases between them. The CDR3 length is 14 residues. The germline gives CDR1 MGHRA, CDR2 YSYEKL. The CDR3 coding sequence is TGCGCCAGCAGCCAAGAAGGCCAGAACACTGAAGCTTTCTTT. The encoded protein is CASSQEGQNTEAFF.

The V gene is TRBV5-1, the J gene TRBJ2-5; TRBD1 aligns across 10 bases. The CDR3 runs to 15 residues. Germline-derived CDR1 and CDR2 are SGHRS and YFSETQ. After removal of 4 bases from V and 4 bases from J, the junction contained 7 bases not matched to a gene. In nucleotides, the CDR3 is TGCGCCAGCAGCGGGCCGGGACAGGGGTTAGAGACCCAGTACTTC. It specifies CASSGPGQGLETQYF.

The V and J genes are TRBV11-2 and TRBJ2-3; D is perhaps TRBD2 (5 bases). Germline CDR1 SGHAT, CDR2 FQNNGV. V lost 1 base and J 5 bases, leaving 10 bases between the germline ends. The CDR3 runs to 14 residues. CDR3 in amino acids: CASSLVGSEDTQYF. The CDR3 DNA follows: TGTGCCAGCAGCTTAGTCGGTAGCGAAGATACGCAGTATTTT. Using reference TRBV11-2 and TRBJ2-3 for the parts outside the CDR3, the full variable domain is EAGVAQSPRYKIIEKRQSVAFWCNPISGHATLYWYQQILGQGPKLLIQFQNNGVVDDSQLPKDRFSAERLKGVDSTLKIQPAKLEDSAVYLCASSLVGSEDTQYFGPGTRLTVL.

Written as DNA, the CDR3 is TGTGCCAGCAGCCCTAGACAGGGGATTAACTATGGCTACACCTTC. This encodes CASSPRQGINYGYTF. The J gene is TRBJ1-2, the V gene TRBV27, with 8 nucleotides matching TRBD1. This CDR3 has 15 amino acids. Germline-derived CDR1 and CDR2 are MNHEY and SMNVEV (reference sequence). V was clipped by 6 bases and J by 1 base; unmatched bases: 7.

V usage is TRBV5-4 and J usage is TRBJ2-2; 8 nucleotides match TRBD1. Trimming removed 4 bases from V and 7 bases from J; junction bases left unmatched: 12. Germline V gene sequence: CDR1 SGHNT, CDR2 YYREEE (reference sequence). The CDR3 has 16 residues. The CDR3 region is CASSPALDRDVGELFF. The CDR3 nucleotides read TGTGCCAGCAGCCCGGCATTGGACAGGGACGTCGGGGAGCTGTTTTTT.

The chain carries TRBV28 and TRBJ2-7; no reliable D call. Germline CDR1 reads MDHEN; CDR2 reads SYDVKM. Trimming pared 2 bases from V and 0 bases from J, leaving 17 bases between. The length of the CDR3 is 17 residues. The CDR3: CASSLVPIWTDSYEQYF. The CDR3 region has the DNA TGTGCCAGCAGTTTAGTTCCCATCTGGACCGACTCCTACGAGCAGTACTTC. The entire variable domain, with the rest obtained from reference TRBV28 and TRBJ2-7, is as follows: DVKVTQSSRYLVKRTGEKVFLECVQDMDHENMFWYRQDPGLGLRLIYFSYDVKMKEKGDIPEGYSVSREKKERFSLILESASTNQTSMYLCASSLVPIWTDSYEQYFGPGTRLTVT.

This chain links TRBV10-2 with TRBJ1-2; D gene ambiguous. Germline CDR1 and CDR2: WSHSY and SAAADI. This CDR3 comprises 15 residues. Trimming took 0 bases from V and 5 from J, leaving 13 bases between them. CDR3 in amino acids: CASSESARLGYGYTF. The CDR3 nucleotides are TGCGCCAGCAGTGAGTCCGCCCGACTCGGGTATGGCTACACCTTC.

The CDR3 loop reads CASSFGATSGTYNEQFF. The CDR3 DNA reads as TGTGCCAGCAGTTTCGGGGCCACTAGCGGGACTTACAATGAGCAGTTCTTC. J is TRBJ2-1 and V is TRBV27, with 10 bases identical to TRBD2. With 3 bases clipped from V and 4 bases from J, the junction kept 9 bases outside the gene matches. Germline loops: CDR1 MNHEY, CDR2 SMNVEV (reference sequence). This CDR3 is built from 17 residues.

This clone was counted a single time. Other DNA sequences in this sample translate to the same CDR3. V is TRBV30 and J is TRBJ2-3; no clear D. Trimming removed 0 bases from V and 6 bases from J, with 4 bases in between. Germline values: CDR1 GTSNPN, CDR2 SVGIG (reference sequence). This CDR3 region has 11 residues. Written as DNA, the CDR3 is TGTGCCTGGAGTGTACCTGATACGCAGTATTTT. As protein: CAWSVPDTQYF. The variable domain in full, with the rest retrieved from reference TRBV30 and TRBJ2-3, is SQTIHQWPATLVQPVGSPLSLECTVEGTSNPNLYWYRQAAGRGLQLLFYSVGIGQISSEVPQNLSASRPQDRQFILSSKKLLLSDSGFYLCAWSVPDTQYFGPGTRLTVL.

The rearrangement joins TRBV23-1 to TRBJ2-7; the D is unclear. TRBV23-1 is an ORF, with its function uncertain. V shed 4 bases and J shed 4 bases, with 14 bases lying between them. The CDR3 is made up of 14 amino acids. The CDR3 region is CASSPDVKKYEQYF. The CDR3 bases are TGCGCCAGCAGTCCGGACGTAAAAAAATACGAGCAGTACTTC.

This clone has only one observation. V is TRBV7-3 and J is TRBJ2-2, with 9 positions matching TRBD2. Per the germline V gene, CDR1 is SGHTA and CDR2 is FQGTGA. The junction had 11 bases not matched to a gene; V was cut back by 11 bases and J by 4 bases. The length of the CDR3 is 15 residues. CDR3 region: CAACGLAGPTGELFF. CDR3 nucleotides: TGTGCCGCTTGCGGTCTAGCGGGGCCCACCGGGGAGCTGTTTTTT.

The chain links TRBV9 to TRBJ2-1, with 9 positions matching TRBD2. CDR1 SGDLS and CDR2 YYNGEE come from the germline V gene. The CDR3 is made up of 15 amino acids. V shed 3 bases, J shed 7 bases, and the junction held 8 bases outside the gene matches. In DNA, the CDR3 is TGTGCCAGCAGCGCCTCTAGCGGGATGTGGAATGAGCAGTTCTTC. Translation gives CASSASSGMWNEQFF.

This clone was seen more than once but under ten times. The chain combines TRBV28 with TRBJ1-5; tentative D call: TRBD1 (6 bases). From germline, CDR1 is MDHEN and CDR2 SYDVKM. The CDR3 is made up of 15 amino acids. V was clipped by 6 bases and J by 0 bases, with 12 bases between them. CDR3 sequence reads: CASSGQLYSNQPQHF. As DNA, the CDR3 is TGTGCCAGCAGCGGACAGCTTTATAGCAATCAGCCCCAGCATTTT.

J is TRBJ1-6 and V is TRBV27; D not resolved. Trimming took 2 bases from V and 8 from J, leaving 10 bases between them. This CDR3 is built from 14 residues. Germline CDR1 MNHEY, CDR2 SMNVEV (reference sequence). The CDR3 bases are TGTGCCAGCAGTTTAGAAGGGCTAGATTCACCCCTCCACTTT. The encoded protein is CASSLEGLDSPLHF.

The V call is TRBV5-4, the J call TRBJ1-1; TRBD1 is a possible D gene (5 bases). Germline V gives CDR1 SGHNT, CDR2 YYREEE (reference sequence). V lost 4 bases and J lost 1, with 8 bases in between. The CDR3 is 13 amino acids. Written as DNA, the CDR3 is TGTGCCAGCAGCCCCGGACAGAACACTGAAGCTTTCTTT. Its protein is CASSPGQNTEAFF.

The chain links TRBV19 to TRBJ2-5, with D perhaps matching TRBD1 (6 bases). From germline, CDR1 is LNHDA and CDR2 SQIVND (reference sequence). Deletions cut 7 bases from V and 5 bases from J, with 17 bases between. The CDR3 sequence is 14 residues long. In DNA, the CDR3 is TGTGCCAGTAAGGGGGTGGAGCTGCGGGAGACCCAGTACTTC. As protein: CASKGVELRETQYF.

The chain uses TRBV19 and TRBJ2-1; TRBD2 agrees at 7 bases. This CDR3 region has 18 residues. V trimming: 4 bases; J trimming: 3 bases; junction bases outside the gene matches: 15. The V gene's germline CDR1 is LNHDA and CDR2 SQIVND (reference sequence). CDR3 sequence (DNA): TGTGCCAGTAGTACTTTTCGTCTAGCGGAAAACGGCTACAATGAGCAGTTCTTC. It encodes CASSTFRLAENGYNEQFF.

The CDR3 region has the DNA TGTGCCAGCAGCCCGACCCGGGATGAGCAGTTCTTC. Protein product: CASSPTRDEQFF. The rearrangement uses TRBV7-6 and TRBJ2-1, with no clear D. V was trimmed by 5 bases and J by 8 bases, leaving 10 bases between them. Germline V gives CDR1 SGHVS, CDR2 FNYEAQ. The CDR3 loop spans 12 amino acids.